This T cell receptor beta chain derives from a study of CD8 T cells in ankylosing spondylitis. The study, taken as a whole, reports: What seemed typical of ankylosing spondylitis blood was a TCR beta motif built from several highly homologous variants.

From the 5' RACE reads, TCRdb called clonotypes with MiXCR, one entry per CDR3 protein. The sample lists approximately 300,000 distinct CDR3 sequences; roughly 20% were seen once. As concerns this clonotype: No antigen is known for it.

Per germline, CDR1 DFQATT and CDR2 SNEGSKA (reference sequence). CDR3 length equals 14 residues. V lost 2 bases and J 7 bases, leaving 18 bases between the germline ends. This receptor was identified in a female donor with ankylosing spondylitis or in good health (not recorded which). Sequencing was done on a sample of blood, either unsorted or a sorted T cell fraction (not recorded which). The chain combines TRBV20-1 with TRBJ2-7; D is unclear. The CDR3 nucleotides are TGCAGTGCTAGAAGGGTAGATTGGCTACAGGAGCAGTACTTC. Translation gives CSARRVDWLQEQYF.